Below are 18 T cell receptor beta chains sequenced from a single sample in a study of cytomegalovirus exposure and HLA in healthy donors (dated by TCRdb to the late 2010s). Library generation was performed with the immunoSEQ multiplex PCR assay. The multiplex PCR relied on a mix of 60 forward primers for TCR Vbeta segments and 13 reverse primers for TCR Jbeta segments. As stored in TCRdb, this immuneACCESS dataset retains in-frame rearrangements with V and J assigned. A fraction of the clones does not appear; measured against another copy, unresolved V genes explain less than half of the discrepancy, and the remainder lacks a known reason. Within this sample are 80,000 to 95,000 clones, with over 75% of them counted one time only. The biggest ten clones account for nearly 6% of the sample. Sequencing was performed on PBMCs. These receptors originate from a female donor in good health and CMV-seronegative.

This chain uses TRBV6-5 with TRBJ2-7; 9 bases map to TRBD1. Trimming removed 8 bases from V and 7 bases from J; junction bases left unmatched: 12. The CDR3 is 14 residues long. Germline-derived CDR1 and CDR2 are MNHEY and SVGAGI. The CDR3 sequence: CASGKGQGSWEQYF. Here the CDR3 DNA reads TGTGCCAGCGGTAAGGGACAGGGCTCTTGGGAGCAGTACTTC.

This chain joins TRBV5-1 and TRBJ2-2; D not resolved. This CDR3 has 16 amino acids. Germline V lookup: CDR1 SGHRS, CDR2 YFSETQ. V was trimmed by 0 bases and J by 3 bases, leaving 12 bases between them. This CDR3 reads CASSLAGSGDTGELFF. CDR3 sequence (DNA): TGCGCCAGCAGCTTGGCGGGTTCCGGTGACACCGGGGAGCTGTTTTTT.

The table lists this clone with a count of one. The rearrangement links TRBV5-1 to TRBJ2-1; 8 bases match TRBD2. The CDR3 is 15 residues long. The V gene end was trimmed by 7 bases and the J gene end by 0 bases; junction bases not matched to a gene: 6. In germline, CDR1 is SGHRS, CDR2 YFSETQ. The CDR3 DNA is TGCGCCAGCCAAGCGGGGGACTACTCCTACAATGAGCAGTTCTTC. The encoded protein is CASQAGDYSYNEQFF. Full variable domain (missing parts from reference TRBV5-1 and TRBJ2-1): KAGVTQTPRYLIKTRGQQVTLSCSPISGHRSVSWYQQTPGQGLQFLFEYFSETQRNKGNFPGRFSGRQFSNSRSEMNVSTLELGDSALYLCASQAGDYSYNEQFFGPGTRLTVL.

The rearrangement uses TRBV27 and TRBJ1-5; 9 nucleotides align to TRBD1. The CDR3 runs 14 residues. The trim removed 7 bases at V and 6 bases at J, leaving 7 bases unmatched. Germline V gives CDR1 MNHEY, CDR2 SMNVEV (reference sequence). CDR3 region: CASTSTGGSQPQHF. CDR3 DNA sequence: TGTGCCAGCACTTCCACAGGGGGCTCTCAGCCCCAGCATTTT.

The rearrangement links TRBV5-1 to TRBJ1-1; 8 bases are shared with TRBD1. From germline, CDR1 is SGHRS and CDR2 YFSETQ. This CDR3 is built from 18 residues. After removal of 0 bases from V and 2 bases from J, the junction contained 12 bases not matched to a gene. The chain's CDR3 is CASSLAPPTTGVNTEAFF. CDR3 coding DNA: TGCGCCAGCAGCTTGGCCCCCCCAACGACAGGGGTTAACACTGAAGCTTTCTTT.

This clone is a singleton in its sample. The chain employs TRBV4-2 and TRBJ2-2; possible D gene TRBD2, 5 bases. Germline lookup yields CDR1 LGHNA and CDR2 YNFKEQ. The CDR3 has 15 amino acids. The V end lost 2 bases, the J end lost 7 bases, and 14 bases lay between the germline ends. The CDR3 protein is CASSQIPPGVGELFF. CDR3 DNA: TGTGCCAGCAGCCAAATACCTCCCGGGGTCGGGGAGCTGTTTTTT.

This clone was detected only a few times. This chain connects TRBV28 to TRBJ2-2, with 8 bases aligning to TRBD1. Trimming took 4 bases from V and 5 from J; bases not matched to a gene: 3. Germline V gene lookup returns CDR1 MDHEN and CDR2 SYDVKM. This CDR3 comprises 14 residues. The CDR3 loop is CASSSGQETGELFF. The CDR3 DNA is TGTGCCAGCAGTTCGGGACAGGAAACCGGGGAGCTGTTTTTT.

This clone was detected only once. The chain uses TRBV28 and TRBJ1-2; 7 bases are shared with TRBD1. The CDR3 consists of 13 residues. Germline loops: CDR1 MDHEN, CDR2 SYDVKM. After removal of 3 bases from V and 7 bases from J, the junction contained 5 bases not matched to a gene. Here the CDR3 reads CASSLPYRGGYTF. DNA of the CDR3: TGTGCCAGCAGTTTGCCCTACAGGGGTGGCTACACCTTC.

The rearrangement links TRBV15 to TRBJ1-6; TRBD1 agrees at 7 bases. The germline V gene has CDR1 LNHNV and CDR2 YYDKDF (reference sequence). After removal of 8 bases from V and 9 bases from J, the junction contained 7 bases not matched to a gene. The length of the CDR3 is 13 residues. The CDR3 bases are TGTGCCACCGCCGGGACAGAGGCTTCACCCCTCCACTTT. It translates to CATAGTEASPLHF.

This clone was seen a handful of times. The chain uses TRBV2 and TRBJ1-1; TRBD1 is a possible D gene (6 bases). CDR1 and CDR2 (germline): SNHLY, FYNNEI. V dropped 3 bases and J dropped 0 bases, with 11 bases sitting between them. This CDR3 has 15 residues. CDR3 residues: CASSEVGQMNTEAFF. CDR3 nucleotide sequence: TGTGCCAGCAGTGAGGTCGGACAGATGAACACTGAAGCTTTCTTT.

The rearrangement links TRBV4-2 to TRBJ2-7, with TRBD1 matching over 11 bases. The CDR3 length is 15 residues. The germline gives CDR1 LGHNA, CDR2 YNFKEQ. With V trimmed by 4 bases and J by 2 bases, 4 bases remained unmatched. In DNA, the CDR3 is TGTGCCAGCAGCCGGGGGGGACAGGGGGCCTACGAGCAGTACTTC. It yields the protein CASSRGGQGAYEQYF.

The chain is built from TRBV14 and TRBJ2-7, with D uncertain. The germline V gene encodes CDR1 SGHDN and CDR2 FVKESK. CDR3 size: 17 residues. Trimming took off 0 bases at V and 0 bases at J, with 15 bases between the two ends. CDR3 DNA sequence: TGTGCCAGCAGCCAAGAACTTTCTCCAGGATACTCCTACGAGCAGTACTTC. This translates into CASSQELSPGYSYEQYF.

As DNA, the CDR3 is TGTGCCATCAGGGTGGGGACTAGCGGGACAACAGATACGCAGTATTTT. Translated, it gives CAIRVGTSGTTDTQYF. This rearrangement joins TRBV10-3 to TRBJ2-3, with 13 bases identical to TRBD2. Trimming took 6 bases from V and 3 from J; bases not matched to a gene: 6. This CDR3 has 16 amino acids. Germline V gene lookup returns CDR1 ENHRY and CDR2 SYGVKD.

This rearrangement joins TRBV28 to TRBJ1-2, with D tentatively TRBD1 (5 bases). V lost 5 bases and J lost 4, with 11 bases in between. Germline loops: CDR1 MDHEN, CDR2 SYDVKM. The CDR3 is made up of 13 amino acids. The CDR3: CASSMGLLYGYTF. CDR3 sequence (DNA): TGTGCCAGCAGTATGGGACTGCTCTATGGCTACACCTTC.

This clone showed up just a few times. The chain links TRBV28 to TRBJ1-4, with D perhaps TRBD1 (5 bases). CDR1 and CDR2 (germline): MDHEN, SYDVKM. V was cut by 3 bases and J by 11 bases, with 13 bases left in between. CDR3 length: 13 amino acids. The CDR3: CASSLPTRGKLFF. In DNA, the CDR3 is TGTGCCAGCAGTTTGCCCACGCGGGGGAAACTGTTTTTT.

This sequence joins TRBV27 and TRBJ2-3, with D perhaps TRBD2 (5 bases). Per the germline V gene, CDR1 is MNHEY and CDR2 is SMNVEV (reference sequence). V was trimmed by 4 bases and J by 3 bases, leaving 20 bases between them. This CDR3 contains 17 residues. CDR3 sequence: CASSSPADPQVTDTQYF. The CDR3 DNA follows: TGTGCCAGCAGTTCACCAGCGGACCCCCAGGTTACAGATACGCAGTATTTT.

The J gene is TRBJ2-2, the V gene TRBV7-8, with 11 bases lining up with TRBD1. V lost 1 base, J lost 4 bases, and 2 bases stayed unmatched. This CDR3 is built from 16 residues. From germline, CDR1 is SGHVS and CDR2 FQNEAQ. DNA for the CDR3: TGTGCCAGCAGCTTAGAGGGGACAGGGGGCACCGGGGAGCTGTTTTTT. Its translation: CASSLEGTGGTGELFF.

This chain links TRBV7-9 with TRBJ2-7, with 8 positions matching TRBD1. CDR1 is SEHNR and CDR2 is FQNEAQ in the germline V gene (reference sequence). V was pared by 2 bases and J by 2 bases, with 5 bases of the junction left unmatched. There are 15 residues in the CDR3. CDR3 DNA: TGTGCCAGCAGCTTACACCAGGGGGCTGCCTACGAGCAGTACTTC. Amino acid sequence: CASSLHQGAAYEQYF.